What follows describes a single TCR beta chain. Its target is not known. The data are from a study of cytomegalovirus exposure and HLA in healthy donors. Background on the study: The early release's HLA-typed donors yielded 80 million to 95 million unique TCRs. Broader study findings: A list of approximately 160 TCR beta chains associated with cytomegalovirus was given.

The PCR used 60 Vbeta and 13 Jbeta primers. Sequencing was performed with immunoSEQ multiplex PCR; in TCRdb, only in-frame clones are kept and a portion is missing. This table holds under 150,000 clones, nearly 80% found once. The germline V gene has CDR1 SGHRS and CDR2 YFSETQ. The CDR3 totals 16 residues. Unmatched junction bases numbered 2, after V lost 3 bases and J lost 4 bases. This chain joins TRBV5-1 and TRBJ2-3, with 16 bases aligning to TRBD2. The sample consisted of PBMCs. The sequence was obtained from a woman under 40 in good health and CMV-seropositive. Here the CDR3 reads CASSSGTSGGADTQYF. In nucleotides, the CDR3 is TGCGCCAGCAGCTCGGGGACTAGCGGGGGGGCAGATACGCAGTATTTT.